The 20 T cell receptor beta chains given below trace back to one sample, sequenced in a study of blood T cell repertoires in COVID-19. Here immunoSEQ multiplex PCR was the method, and the copy in TCRdb shows in-frame clones only, minus some. The sample carries approximately 280,000 clones, 88% recorded once. Sequences were obtained from peripheral blood. These receptors were collected from a man younger than 35 with active or convalescent COVID-19.

The chain combines TRBV7-8 with TRBJ1-2; no clear D gene. The ends were cut back, 3 bases at V and 1 base at J, with 6 bases in the middle. From germline, CDR1 is SGHVS and CDR2 FQNEAQ. The length of the CDR3 is 13 residues. The CDR3 DNA sequence: TGTGCCAGCAGCTTGAGCGTTAACTATGGCTACACCTTC. This sequence encodes CASSLSVNYGYTF.

This rearrangement joins TRBV5-6 to TRBJ1-1, with 8 bases lining up with TRBD1. Germline CDR1 SGHDT, CDR2 YYEEEE. The length of the CDR3 is 15 residues. V shed 0 bases, J shed 7 bases, and the junction held 8 bases outside the gene matches. Here the CDR3 DNA reads TGTGCCAGCAGCTTGGTGGACAGGGTCAGGGGTGAAGCTTTCTTT. Its protein product is CASSLVDRVRGEAFF. Based on the CDR3 plus reference TRBV5-6 and TRBJ1-1, the full variable domain is DAGVTQSPTHLIKTRGQQVTLRCSPKSGHDTVSWYQQALGQGPQFIFQYYEEEERQRGNFPDRFSGHQFPNYSSELNVNALLLGDSALYLCASSLVDRVRGEAFFGQGTRLTVV.

The chain joins TRBV6-5 to TRBJ1-1; D call uncertain. Trimming pared 5 bases from V and 0 bases from J, leaving 13 bases between. CDR1 and CDR2 from the germline V gene are MNHEY and SVGAGI. The CDR3 sequence is 15 residues long. CDR3 sequence (DNA): TGTGCCAGCAGTCGCGCTGACGGGATGAACACTGAAGCTTTCTTT. Translated: CASSRADGMNTEAFF.

On this clone: A much bigger clone sits one base away, suggesting this may be a read error. In the same sample, other DNA sequences code for this CDR3. The CDR3 is CASSESIDSTYEQYF. CDR3 sequence (DNA): TGTGCTAGCAGTGAATCGATCGACAGTACCTACGAGCAGTACTTC. The rearrangement joins TRBV6-1 to TRBJ2-7; possible D gene TRBD1, 5 bases. The CDR3 runs to 15 residues. CDR1 and CDR2 (germline): MNHNS, SASEGT.

The V gene is TRBV10-3, the J gene TRBJ1-2; 8 bases are shared with TRBD1. The V and J ends lost 9 bases and 8 bases, in that order; junction bases with no gene match: 11. CDR1 is ENHRY, CDR2 SYGVKD, per germline. This CDR3 has 13 residues. CDR3 sequence: CAITARGRRGYTF. The CDR3 DNA sequence: TGTGCCATTACTGCCAGGGGGCGCCGGGGCTACACCTTC.

As regards this clone: The conserved phenylalanine or tryptophan is not found at the CDR3 terminus, so this likely reflects a read error. The CDR3 is CASSLITGLSDQPQHL. Here the CDR3 DNA reads TGTGCCAGCAGCTTAATCACAGGGTTAAGCGATCAGCCCCAGCATCTT. This rearrangement joins TRBV7-9 to TRBJ1-5; D possibly corresponds to TRBD1 (6 bases). Trimming took 2 bases from V and 5 from J, leaving 16 bases between them. In germline, CDR1 is SEHNR, CDR2 FQNEAQ (reference sequence). The CDR3 extends over 16 amino acids.

CDR3 bases: TGTGCCAGTAGTATAGATCGAAGCCTAGCTGGGGAGACCCAGTACTTC. Protein: CASSIDRSLAGETQYF. V gene TRBV19 combines with J gene TRBJ2-5; D is perhaps TRBD2 (5 bases). The germline gives CDR1 LNHDA, CDR2 SQIVND (reference sequence). Trimming took off 0 bases at V and 5 bases at J, with 16 bases between the two ends. This CDR3 is built from 16 residues.

This clone was observed a handful of times. DNA of the CDR3: TGTGCCAGCAGCCCGCATGGCAGGACGAACACCGGGGAGCTGTTTTTT. Amino acid sequence: CASSPHGRTNTGELFF. J is TRBJ2-2 and V is TRBV7-2; D gene unclear. The V end lost 5 bases, the J end lost 0 bases, and 13 bases lay between the germline ends. The CDR3 contains 16 residues. Germline assignment: CDR1 SGHTA and CDR2 FQGNSA.

The V and J genes are TRBV13 and TRBJ2-1; 9 positions agree with TRBD1. Germline loops: CDR1 PRHDT, CDR2 FYEKMQ (reference sequence). There are 15 residues in the CDR3. The junction had 1 base not matched to a gene; V was cut back by 2 bases and J by 2 bases. The CDR3 nucleotides read TGTGCCAGCAGCTTAAGGGACAGGGCCTACAATGAGCAGTTCTTC. Residues: CASSLRDRAYNEQFF.

The chain recombines TRBV3-1 (or the pseudogene TRBV3-2) with TRBJ1-2, with 9 bases identical to TRBD1. Trimming took 1 base from V and 8 from J; bases not matched to a gene: 8. Germline CDR1 is LGHDT and CDR2 is YNNKEL (reference sequence). The CDR3 consists of 15 residues. In DNA, the CDR3 is TGTGCCAGCAGCCAAGCTACAGGGGGCTCGCGAGGCTACACCTTC. Translating it yields CASSQATGGSRGYTF.

V usage is TRBV27 and J usage is TRBJ2-4; 8 bases match TRBD1. Germline CDR1 and CDR2: MNHEY and SMNVEV (reference sequence). This CDR3 contains 14 residues. J was trimmed by 3 bases and V by 6 bases; bases with no gene match: 4. The CDR3 nucleotides are TGTGCCAGCAGACGGACAGGGCTCAAAAACATTCAGTACTTC. Translated, it gives CASRRTGLKNIQYF.

J is TRBJ2-2 and V is TRBV19; 7 positions agree with TRBD2. The trim removed 7 bases at V and 1 base at J, leaving 12 bases unmatched. In germline, CDR1 is LNHDA, CDR2 SQIVND (reference sequence). The CDR3 runs to 17 residues. The DNA of the CDR3 is TGTGCCAGTACCCTCCCGTGGGGGGGGGAGAACACCGGGGAGCTGTTTTTT. As protein: CASTLPWGGENTGELFF.

The chain recombines TRBV9 with TRBJ2-1; TRBD2 matches 9 bases. The junction had 5 bases not matched to a gene; V was cut back by 1 base and J by 6 bases. CDR1 and CDR2 from the germline V gene are SGDLS and YYNGEE. The CDR3 covers 15 residues. For the CDR3, the DNA is TGTGCCAGCAGCGTATTGGGCGGGGGGGCCAATGAGCAGTTCTTC. Translated: CASSVLGGGANEQFF.

This clone was picked up one time. This chain uses TRBV29-1 with TRBJ2-5, with 8 nucleotides matching TRBD1. Germline V gene sequence: CDR1 SQVTM, CDR2 ANQGSEA. Germline trimming cut 4 bases from V and 1 base from J; bases unmatched to any gene: 2. The CDR3 runs to 13 residues. CDR3 in amino acids: CSVAGTGQETQYF. The CDR3 DNA reads as TGCAGCGTTGCCGGGACAGGCCAAGAGACCCAGTACTTC.

The CDR3 is CASSLTGKTGYTF. CDR3 DNA sequence: TGTGCCAGCAGCTTAACCGGGAAGACTGGCTACACCTTC. The chain is built from TRBV7-3 and TRBJ1-2; D remains unclear. There are 13 residues in the CDR3. Trimming pared 0 bases from V and 7 bases from J, leaving 9 bases between. Germline CDR1 reads SGHTA; CDR2 reads FQGTGA. The variable domain in full, with the rest retrieved from reference TRBV7-3 and TRBJ1-2, is GAGVSQTPSNKVTEKGKYVELRCDPISGHTALYWYRQSLGQGPEFLIYFQGTGAADDSGLPNDRFFAVRPEGSVSTLKIQRTERGDSAVYLCASSLTGKTGYTFGSGTRLTVV.

The CDR3 region is CASLPKGTADEKLFF. The CDR3 nucleotides are TGTGCCAGCCTCCCTAAGGGGACAGCGGATGAAAAACTGTTTTTT. This rearrangement joins TRBV6-5 to TRBJ1-4; 7 nucleotides match TRBD1. The CDR3 covers 15 residues. Germline V gene sequence: CDR1 MNHEY, CDR2 SVGAGI. Trimming at V came to 8 bases and at J to 6 bases, leaving 12 bases not matched to a gene.

Note on this clone: Mismatch with germline at one junction end may stem from a read error. This specimen includes other DNA sequences encoding the same CDR3. The V gene is TRBV5-1, the J gene TRBJ2-7; 7 bases are shared with TRBD1. The CDR3 runs 14 residues. Germline V gene data show CDR1 as SGHRS and CDR2 as YFSETQ. The CDR3 nucleotides read TGCGCCAGCAGATCGGGACAGAGTTCCTACGAGCAGTATTTC. It encodes CASRSGQSSYEQYF.

The chain joins TRBV6-2 or TRBV6-3 to TRBJ1-2; TRBD1 aligns across 7 bases. V shed 5 bases and J 7 bases; nucleotides not matched to a gene: 1. From germline, CDR1 is MNHEY and CDR2 SVGEGT. The CDR3 sequence is 11 residues long. The CDR3 nucleotides read TGTGCCAGCAGTGGACAGGTTGGCTACACCTTC. This sequence encodes CASSGQVGYTF.

This chain connects TRBV6-5 to TRBJ1-2; 9 nucleotides align to TRBD1. The CDR3 runs 14 residues. Germline assignment: CDR1 MNHEY and CDR2 SVGAGI. V shed 5 bases, J shed 6 bases, and the junction held 7 bases outside the gene matches. CDR3 DNA: TGTGCCAGCAGTCGTGACAGGGGGGCCCATGGCTACACCTTC. This translates into CASSRDRGAHGYTF.

The chain carries TRBV2 and TRBJ2-1, with 14 bases aligning to TRBD2. J lost 5 bases, V lost 10 bases, and 7 bases had no gene match. The germline gives CDR1 SNHLY, CDR2 FYNNEI. CDR3 length equals 15 residues. CDR3 residues: CATKGTSGGHNEQFF. CDR3 sequence (DNA): TGTGCCACCAAAGGGACTAGCGGGGGCCACAATGAGCAGTTCTTC.